Sequencing of this TCR beta chain was carried out in a study of immune heterogeneity within non-small cell lung tumors (dated by TCRdb to the late 2010s). With respect to the entire study: By histology, the tumors included about nine non-squamous carcinomas, a few squamous cell carcinomas and 1 tumor not otherwise specified. Whole-exome sequencing, RNA-seq and TCR beta repertoire sequencing were combined for multiple spatially distinct regions from each NSCLC tumor so that intratumoral immune heterogeneity could be examined. TCR repertoires were analyzed from roughly 60 tumor loci of some 14 patients, whereas transcriptome data were available for only 44 loci from 11 to 13 patients. Neoantigen binding to each patient's HLA alleles was predicted with netMHCpan-3.0 for mutant peptides of 8 to 11 amino acids.

Genomic DNA extracted from bulk tumor tissue served as TCR template, with 600 ng gDNA amplified per sample. During surgery, several biopsies were collected from each primary tumor and placed as far from one another as possible within the tumor mass. The study cohort was described as untreated, and the patients were newly diagnosed NSCLC cases having curative surgery. Donors were about 16 newly diagnosed non-small cell lung cancer patients undergoing surgery with curative intent. Resected tumor masses were reviewed by two independent pathologists. Sequencing was performed only on DNA and RNA samples of high quality. This clonotype showed up many times. Its antigen is not yet known. Base qualities were left out, and no much larger clone turns up one base away. Here is what the overall study found, with its caveats: A statistically significant but moderate positive correlation (R about 0.34) was observed between local T-cell repertoire clonality and local tumor mutational burden. Within a given patient, the same dominant CDR3B clonotypes showed up repeatedly across loci, although different tumor locations also carried unique high-frequency clones. High-frequency TCR beta clonotypes were found to be largely distinct between individual patients.

The TCR beta CDR3 region was amplified with a multiplex PCR system, in which a first round of around 10 cycles was run using 32 V-gene forward and 13 J-gene reverse primers. A QIAGEN Multiplex PCR Kit was used for first-round PCR, and the primer sequences were filed in Chinese patent CN105087789A. In a second PCR round, Illumina universal primers were added with the Phusion High-Fidelity PCR Kit. Paired-end sequencing of TCR libraries was carried out on the Illumina HiSeq X Ten platform at a read length of 151 bp. The paper's data handling went like this. Cutadapt was used to discard reads without multiplex PCR primers, PEAR merged the read pairs, and MiXCR with default settings called the CDR3 regions. Shannon entropy measured repertoire diversity, and clonality was calculated as one minus the Shannon entropy divided by the ln of the count of productive unique sequences. Clonotypes present at frequencies of at least 0.5% were defined as dominant or high-frequency T-cell clones. The raw public data were reprocessed by TCRdb itself: fastp quality trimming at Q25, MiXCR clonotype calling, in-frame beta chains only. Each CDR3 protein gets just one entry, which takes the most common genes and DNA from the rows behind it. These V and J calls rely on TCRdb rather than the paper's analysis. The sample includes roughly 14,000 distinct CDR3 sequences, with over 25% observed a single time. Clones ranked in the top ten supply roughly 5.4% of the sample.

Sequencing was carried out using lung tumor tissue. The sequence was collected from a man aged 40-49 years with non-small cell lung cancer.

The DNA is TGTGCCAGCACCCCCGGGACTAACTATGGCTACACCTTC. This codes for CASTPGTNYGYTF. Rearrangement joined TRBV7-9 to TRBJ1-2, with the D gene call left open. Between the V and J ends, shortened by 7 bases and 0 bases respectively, the junction contains 9 bases. Spanning cysteine to phenylalanine, the CDR3 consists of 13 amino acids. The sequence is cut down to CDR3 DNA, 39 bases in frame from base 1. Based on the germline V gene (reference sequence), the CDR1 and CDR2 sequences are SEHNR and FQNEAQ.